These 17 T cell receptor beta chains were sequenced from one sample in a study of T cells in Graves' hyperthyroidism and ophthalmopathy. The source material, RNA transcripts, was used to amplify TCR beta CDR3 regions. RT-PCR in the first round (using the HTBI primer set) targeted the TCR CDR3. TCRdb independently ran MiXCR on the multiplex PCR reads; one entry per CDR3 protein. Among 300,000 to 400,000 distinct CDR3 sequences, less than 20% were seen once, and the ten largest hold 40%. Sequencing was carried out using blood. The receptors originated from a man aged 18 to 30 with Graves' ophthalmopathy.

This clonotype came up many times. The chain links TRBV7-2 to TRBJ2-5; TRBD2 matches 9 bases. The CDR3 length is 17 residues. Germline assignment: CDR1 SGHTA and CDR2 FQGNSA. The V and J ends lost 5 bases and 4 bases, in that order; junction bases with no gene match: 14. CDR3 residues: CASSAELRGGSRETQYF. The CDR3 DNA reads as TGTGCCAGCAGCGCAGAGCTGCGGGGGGGGTCACGAGAGACCCAGTACTTC.

This clonotype came up a few times. The V and J genes are TRBV25-1 and TRBJ1-5, with 7 positions matching TRBD1. Germline trimming cut 5 bases from V and 5 bases from J; bases unmatched to any gene: 9. Germline V gene data show CDR1 as MGHDK and CDR2 as SYGVNS. This CDR3 spans 15 amino acids. The CDR3 region is CASSLDRDSDQPQHF. CDR3 nucleotides: TGTGCCAGCAGTTTAGACCGGGACAGTGATCAGCCCCAGCATTTT.

This clonotype was counted a few times. The V call is TRBV20-1, the J call TRBJ2-7; TRBD1 aligns across 8 bases. J gave up 4 bases and V 7 bases, and 12 bases lay outside the gene matches. Germline values: CDR1 DFQATT, CDR2 SNEGSKA (reference sequence). This CDR3 comprises 14 residues. CDR3 nucleotide sequence: TGCAGTGTCTCCGGACAGGGTATTTTTTACGAGCAGTACTTC. It yields the protein CSVSGQGIFYEQYF.

CDR3 bases: TGCACCCCCTGGGGGCGCAGGAATTCACCCCTCCACTTT. This gives the protein CTPWGRRNSPLHF. This rearrangement joins TRBV29-1 to TRBJ1-6; D perhaps matches TRBD1 (6 bases). Germline values: CDR1 SQVTM, CDR2 ANQGSEA. The CDR3 runs to 13 residues.

This clonotype was recorded many times. The CDR3 nucleotides read TGTGCCAGCAGCTGGGGGGGGGAGATGGTCGAGCAGTACTTC. It codes for CASSWGGEMVEQYF. The rearrangement uses TRBV11-2 and TRBJ2-7; 7 bases are a match to TRBD2. The CDR3 is made up of 14 amino acids. J was trimmed by 6 bases and V by 4 bases; bases with no gene match: 9. In germline, CDR1 is SGHAT, CDR2 FQNNGV.

CDR3 region: CSVGDGTGWETQYF. The CDR3 region has the DNA TGCAGCGTCGGTGACGGAACTGGGTGGGAGACCCAGTACTTC. This chain joins TRBV29-1 and TRBJ2-5; the D is unclear. The length of the CDR3 is 14 residues. The V gene lost 6 bases and the J gene lost 5 bases, with 19 bases spanning the gap. Per germline, CDR1 SQVTM and CDR2 ANQGSEA.

Many counts were recorded for this clonotype. This rearrangement joins TRBV12-3 or TRBV12-4 to TRBJ1-1; the D gene is possibly TRBD1 (5 bases). The CDR3 length is 17 residues. V shed 3 bases and J shed 5 bases, with 22 bases lying between them. The CDR3 region is CASSFYLLWGTGTEAFF. The CDR3 nucleotides read TGTGCCAGCAGTTTTTATCTGTTATGGGGGACGGGAACTGAAGCTTTCTTT.

Ten or more counts support this clonotype. The chain employs TRBV29-1 and TRBJ2-5, with TRBD2 identical over 11 bases. CDR1 is SQVTM, CDR2 ANQGSEA, per germline. With V trimmed by 1 base and J by 3 bases, 7 bases remained unmatched. The CDR3 loop spans 16 amino acids. CDR3 nucleotide sequence: TGCAGCGTTGAAGTGATGTCTAGCGGGGGGAAAGAGACCCAGTACTTC. Amino acid sequence: CSVEVMSSGGKETQYF.

The gene calls are TRBV7-2 and TRBJ2-3; 7 positions agree with TRBD2. The germline CDR1 and CDR2 sequences are SGHTA and FQGNSA. The V and J ends lost 5 bases and 2 bases, in that order; junction bases with no gene match: 10. This CDR3 comprises 16 residues. In DNA, the CDR3 is TGTGCCAGCAGCACACTAGCGCAATCCGCCACAGATACGCAGTATTTT. It encodes CASSTLAQSATDTQYF.

This clonotype was recorded many times. The V and J genes are TRBV12-3 or TRBV12-4 and TRBJ2-7; 13 bases fit TRBD2. The CDR3 is 15 amino acids. V dropped 5 bases and J dropped 3; count of bases not matched to a gene: 4. The CDR3 protein is CASSRRTSGGYEQYF. CDR3 sequence (DNA): TGTGCCAGCAGTCGCCGGACTAGCGGGGGCTACGAGCAGTACTTC.

This clonotype was found many times. The chain joins TRBV2 to TRBJ1-1; D remains ambiguous. Germline V gives CDR1 SNHLY, CDR2 FYNNEI. V lost 0 bases and J 8 bases, leaving 13 bases between the germline ends. The CDR3 totals 14 residues. The CDR3 DNA sequence: TGTGCCAGCAGTGAAGCGGGAGACCTCGCAGAAGCTTTCTTT. Protein product: CASSEAGDLAEAFF.

This clonotype occurred many times. The germline gene is not matched at one end of the junction; a read error may be the cause. This sequence joins TRBV3-1 and TRBJ1-1, with a tentative D call TRBD1 (5 bases). Germline assignment: CDR1 LGHDT and CDR2 YNNKEL (reference sequence). This CDR3 is built from 13 residues. This chain's CDR3 is CASSQAGGSDAFF. In nucleotides, the CDR3 is TGTGCCAGCAGCCAGGCCGGGGGGTCTGATGCTTTCTTT.

This clonotype was recorded many times. The chain recombines TRBV2 with TRBJ2-7; D is unresolved. The CDR3 has 11 amino acids. Germline loops: CDR1 SNHLY, CDR2 FYNNEI. Trimming shortened V by 11 bases and J by 1 base, and 9 bases separated the two germline ends. In DNA, the CDR3 is TGTGCCTTCCAGGAATCCTACGAGCAGTACTTC. Protein sequence: CAFQESYEQYF.

This clonotype was found a few times. This chain connects TRBV20-1 to TRBJ2-3; the D gene is possibly TRBD2 (7 bases). The CDR3 runs 14 residues. Germline CDR1 and CDR2: DFQATT and SNEGSKA (reference sequence). Trimming stripped 6 bases from V and 4 bases from J, with 17 bases between. CDR3 sequence: CSAISGGKADTQYF. The CDR3 DNA is TGCAGTGCCATATCGGGGGGCAAAGCAGATACGCAGTATTTT.

The rearrangement joins TRBV6-4 to TRBJ2-1; 11 nucleotides align to TRBD2. Germline lookup yields CDR1 MRHNA and CDR2 SNTAGT. This CDR3 region has 16 residues. J gave up 5 bases and V 0 bases, and 3 bases lay outside the gene matches. DNA of the CDR3: TGTGCCAGCAGTGACTCCGGGACTAGCGGTCACAATGAGCAGTTCTTC. This sequence encodes CASSDSGTSGHNEQFF.

The table lists this clonotype with many counts. The chain has TRBV20-1 and TRBJ1-1; tentatively, D is TRBD1 (5 bases). Germline CDR1 and CDR2: DFQATT and SNEGSKA (reference sequence). The V end lost 4 bases, the J end lost 5 bases, and 8 bases lay between the germline ends. The CDR3 sequence is 11 residues long. CDR3 DNA sequence: TGCAGTGCTACCTCAGGGACTGAAGCTTTCTTT. Translation: CSATSGTEAFF.

In this sample, this clonotype turned up many times. The chain combines TRBV20-1 with TRBJ2-7; tentative D call: TRBD2 (6 bases). V lost 1 base and J 4 bases, leaving 17 bases between the germline ends. Per the germline V gene, CDR1 is DFQATT and CDR2 is SNEGSKA (reference sequence). The CDR3 contains 15 residues. The CDR3 loop reads CSARVLREDGYEQYF. The CDR3 nucleotides read TGCAGTGCTAGAGTATTAAGGGAGGATGGGTACGAGCAGTACTTC.